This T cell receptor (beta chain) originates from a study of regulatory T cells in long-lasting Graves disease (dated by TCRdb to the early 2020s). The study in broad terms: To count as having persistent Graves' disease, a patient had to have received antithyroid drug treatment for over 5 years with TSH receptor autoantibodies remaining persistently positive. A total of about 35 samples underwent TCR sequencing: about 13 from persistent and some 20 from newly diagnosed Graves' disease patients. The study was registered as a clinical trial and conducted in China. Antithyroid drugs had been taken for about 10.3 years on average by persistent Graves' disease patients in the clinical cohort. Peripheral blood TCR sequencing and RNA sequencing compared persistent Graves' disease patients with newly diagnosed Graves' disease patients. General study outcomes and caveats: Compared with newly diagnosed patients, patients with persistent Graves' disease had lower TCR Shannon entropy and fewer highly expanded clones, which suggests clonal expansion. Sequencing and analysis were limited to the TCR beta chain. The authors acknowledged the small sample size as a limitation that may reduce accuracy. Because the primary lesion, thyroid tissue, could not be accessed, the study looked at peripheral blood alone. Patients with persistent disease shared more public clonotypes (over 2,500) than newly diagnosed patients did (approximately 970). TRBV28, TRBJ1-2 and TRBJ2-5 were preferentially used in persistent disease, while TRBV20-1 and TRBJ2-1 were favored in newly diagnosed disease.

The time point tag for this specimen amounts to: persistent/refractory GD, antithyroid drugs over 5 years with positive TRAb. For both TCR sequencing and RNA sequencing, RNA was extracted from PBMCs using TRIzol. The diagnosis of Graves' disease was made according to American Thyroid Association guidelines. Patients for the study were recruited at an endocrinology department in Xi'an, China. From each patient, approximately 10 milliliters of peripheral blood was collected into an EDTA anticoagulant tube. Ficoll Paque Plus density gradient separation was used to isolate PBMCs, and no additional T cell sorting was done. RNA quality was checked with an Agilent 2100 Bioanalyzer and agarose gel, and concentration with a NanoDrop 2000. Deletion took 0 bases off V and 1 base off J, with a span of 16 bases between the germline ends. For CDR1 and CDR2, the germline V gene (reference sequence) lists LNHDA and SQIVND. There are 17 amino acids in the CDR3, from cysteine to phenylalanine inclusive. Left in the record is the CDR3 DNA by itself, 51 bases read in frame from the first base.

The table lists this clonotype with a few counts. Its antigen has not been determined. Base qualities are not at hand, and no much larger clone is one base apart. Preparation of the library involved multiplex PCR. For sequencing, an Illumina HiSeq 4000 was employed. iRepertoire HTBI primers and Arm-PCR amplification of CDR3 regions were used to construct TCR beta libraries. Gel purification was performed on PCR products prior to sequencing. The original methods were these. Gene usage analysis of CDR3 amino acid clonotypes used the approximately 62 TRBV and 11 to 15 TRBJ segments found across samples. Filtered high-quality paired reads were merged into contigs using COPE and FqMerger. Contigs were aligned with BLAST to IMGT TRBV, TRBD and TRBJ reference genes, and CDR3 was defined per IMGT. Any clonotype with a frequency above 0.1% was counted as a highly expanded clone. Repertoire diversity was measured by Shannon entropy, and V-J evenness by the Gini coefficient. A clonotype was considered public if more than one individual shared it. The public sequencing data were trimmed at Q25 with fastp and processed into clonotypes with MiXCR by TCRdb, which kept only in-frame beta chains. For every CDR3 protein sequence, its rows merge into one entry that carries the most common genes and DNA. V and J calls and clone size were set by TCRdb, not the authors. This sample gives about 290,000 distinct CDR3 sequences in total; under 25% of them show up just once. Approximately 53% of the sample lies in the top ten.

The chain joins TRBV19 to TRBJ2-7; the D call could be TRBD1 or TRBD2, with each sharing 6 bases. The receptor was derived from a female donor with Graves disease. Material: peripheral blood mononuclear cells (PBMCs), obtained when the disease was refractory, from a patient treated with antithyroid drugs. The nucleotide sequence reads TGTGCCAGTAGTATAGAAGTACAGGGAGGAAGGTCCTACGAGCAGTACTTC. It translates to CASSIEVQGGRSYEQYF.